A selection of T cell receptor beta chains follows, all from one sample in a study of beta chain features in type 1 diabetes. Clones were read by immunoSEQ multiplex PCR, and TCRdb kept only the in-frame ones, dropping some. This sample has 200,000 to 300,000 clones, with roughly 22% found just once. The material sequenced was naive CD4+ T cells from blood. These receptors were taken from a woman between 40 and 55 years old with type 1 diabetes. CDR3s include the opening cysteine and the closing phenylalanine or tryptophan. D genes are given only for firm matches. The size of a clone is reported for some rows only, either as once, few or many, or as a class for expanded clones.

D: TRBD2; J: TRBJ2-3; V: TRBV5-4; size: few; CDR3: CASSFIAGSTDTQYF; DNA: TGTGCCAGCAGCTTCATAGCGGGAAGCACAGATACGCAGTATTTT
D: -; J: TRBJ2-3; V: TRBV27; size: -; CDR3: CASKPGFAGSSGSTDTQYF; DNA: TGTGCCAGCAAACCCGGGTTTGCGGGGTCCTCCGGTAGCACAGATACGCAGTATTTT
D: -; J: TRBJ1-3; V: TRBV30; size: -; CDR3: CAWRPTGTGNTIYF; DNA: TGTGCCTGGAGGCCCACAGGGACGGGAAACACCATATATTTT
D: TRBD1; J: TRBJ2-7; V: TRBV28; size: -; CDR3: CASSSLRGPYEQYF; DNA: TGTGCCAGCAGTTCACTCAGGGGGCCCTACGAGCAGTACTTC
D: TRBD1; J: TRBJ1-2; V: TRBV2; size: -; CDR3: CASSGDRSNYGYTF; DNA: TGTGCCAGCAGCGGGGACAGATCTAACTATGGCTACACCTTC
D: -; J: TRBJ1-3; V: TRBV5-4; size: -; CDR3: CASSTDSLSSGNTIYF; DNA: TGTGCCAGCAGCACGGACAGCCTAAGCTCTGGAAACACCATATATTTT
D: -; J: TRBJ1-1; V: TRBV14; size: few; CDR3: CASSQPLSPGEAFF; DNA: TGTGCCAGCAGCCAACCTCTATCTCCGGGGGAAGCTTTCTTT
D: -; J: TRBJ1-5; V: TRBV27; size: few; CDR3: CASSPWGVSNQPQHF; DNA: TGTGCCAGCAGTCCCTGGGGAGTTAGCAATCAGCCCCAGCATTTT
D: -; J: TRBJ2-1; V: TRBV7-9; size: few; CDR3: CASSLVLPGDNEQFF; DNA: TGTGCCAGCAGCTTAGTGCTGCCGGGAGATAATGAGCAGTTCTTC
D: TRBD1; J: TRBJ2-6; V: TRBV5-1; size: few; CDR3: CASSPEGQGAFGANVLTF; DNA: TGCGCCAGCAGCCCGGAAGGACAGGGGGCCTTTGGGGCCAACGTCCTGACTTTC
D: TRBD1; J: TRBJ2-6; V: TRBV5-4; size: few; CDR3: CASSSWTGVGANVLTF; DNA: TGTGCCAGCAGCTCTTGGACAGGGGTCGGGGCCAACGTCCTGACTTTC
D: -; J: TRBJ2-4; V: TRBV4-3; size: few; CDR3: CASSPQTDTLNIQYF; DNA: TGCGCCAGCAGCCCCCAGACAGATACTTTAAACATTCAGTACTTC
D: -; J: TRBJ1-1; V: TRBV7-2; size: -; CDR3: CASSFDRLSTEAFF; DNA: TGTGCCAGCAGCTTCGACAGGCTTTCCACTGAAGCTTTCTTT
D: TRBD2; J: TRBJ2-7; V: TRBV9; size: -; CDR3: CASSETSSSYEQYF; DNA: TGTGCCAGCAGCGAGACTAGCAGCTCCTACGAGCAGTACTTC
D: -; J: TRBJ2-1; V: TRBV15; size: -; CDR3: CATSLNLYNEQFF; DNA: TGTGCCACCAGCCTAAACCTCTACAATGAGCAGTTCTTC
D: -; J: TRBJ2-7; V: TRBV5-1; size: few; CDR3: CASSLGAGASGEQYF; DNA: TGCGCCAGCAGCTTGGGAGCTGGGGCCTCCGGGGAGCAGTACTTC
D: -; J: TRBJ2-3; V: TRBV27; size: -; CDR3: CASRDSSTDTQYF; DNA: TGTGCCAGCAGGGACTCTAGCACAGATACGCAGTATTTT
D: -; J: TRBJ2-2; V: TRBV7-3; size: -; CDR3: CASSVDTGELFF; DNA: TGTGCCAGCAGCGTCGACACCGGGGAGCTGTTTTTT
D: TRBD1; J: TRBJ2-5; V: TRBV5-1; size: -; CDR3: CASSPGQVPLRTQYF; DNA: TGCGCCAGCAGCCCGGGACAGGTCCCACTAAGGACCCAGTACTTC
D: -; J: TRBJ1-2; V: TRBV5-4; size: few; CDR3: CASSFGGNSPTGYTF; DNA: TGTGCCAGCAGCTTCGGTGGAAACAGCCCGACTGGCTACACCTTC
D: TRBD1; J: TRBJ2-2; V: TRBV10-3; size: -; CDR3: CAITSGQGRDTGELFF; DNA: TGTGCCATCACTTCCGGACAGGGAAGAGACACCGGGGAGCTGTTTTTT
D: -; J: TRBJ1-1; V: TRBV9; size: once; CDR3: CASSPQTEAFF; DNA: TGTGCCAGCAGCCCCCAAACTGAAGCTTTCTTT
D: -; J: TRBJ1-1; V: TRBV18; size: few; CDR3: CASSSLRNSQNTEAFF; DNA: TGTGCCAGCTCATCTCTCAGGAATTCTCAAAACACTGAAGCTTTCTTT
D: -; J: TRBJ1-2; V: TRBV25-1; size: -; CDR3: CASSVSDGYTF; DNA: TGTGCCAGCAGTGTGTCCGATGGCTACACCTTC
D: -; J: TRBJ1-2; V: TRBV9; size: few; CDR3: CASSVNSLYGYTF; DNA: TGTGCCAGCAGCGTAAACAGCCTCTATGGCTACACCTTC
D: -; J: TRBJ2-7; V: TRBV5-1; size: few; CDR3: CASSLVPGRYEQYF; DNA: TGCGCCAGCAGCTTGGTCCCCGGGAGATACGAGCAGTACTTC
D: TRBD2; J: TRBJ2-3; V: TRBV5-1; size: few; CDR3: CASSSGTSGSSRDTQYF; DNA: TGCGCCAGCAGTTCCGGGACTAGCGGGAGTTCACGAGATACGCAGTATTTT
D: TRBD1; J: TRBJ2-3; V: TRBV7-9; size: -; CDR3: CASSRDRRDTQYF; DNA: TGTGCCAGCAGCCGGGACAGACGAGATACGCAGTATTTT
D: -; J: TRBJ2-6; V: TRBV5-4; size: few; CDR3: CASSLRSGANVLTF; DNA: TGTGCCAGCAGCTTGCGCTCTGGGGCCAACGTCCTGACTTTC
D: -; J: TRBJ2-3; V: TRBV27; size: -; CDR3: CASSFSTSTDTQYF; DNA: TGTGCCAGCAGTTTCTCGACTAGCACAGATACGCAGTATTTT
D: TRBD1; J: TRBJ1-1; V: TRBV7-9; size: few; CDR3: CASSSEWTGVYTEAFF; DNA: TGTGCCAGCAGTTCCGAGTGGACAGGGGTCTACACTGAAGCTTTCTTT
D: TRBD1; J: TRBJ2-7; V: TRBV6-5; size: -; CDR3: CASSYSGQGSYEQYF; DNA: TGTGCCAGCAGTTACTCGGGACAGGGCTCCTACGAGCAGTACTTC
D: -; J: TRBJ1-5; V: TRBV11-1; size: -; CDR3: CASSLSGLSNQPQHF; DNA: TGTGCCAGCAGCTTGTCCGGTTTGAGCAATCAGCCCCAGCATTTT
D: -; J: TRBJ1-6; V: TRBV6-6; size: -; CDR3: CASSHSRTVTDSPLHF; DNA: TGTGCCAGCAGCCATAGTAGGACAGTAACCGATTCACCCCTCCACTTT
D: -; J: TRBJ1-1; V: TRBV7-9; size: few; CDR3: CASSREGQRNTEAFF; DNA: TGTGCCAGCAGCCGGGAAGGACAGAGAAACACTGAAGCTTTCTTT
D: -; J: TRBJ1-1; V: TRBV7-3; size: -; CDR3: CASSDTGNTEAFF; DNA: TGTGCCAGCAGCGATACGGGGAACACTGAAGCTTTCTTT
D: -; J: TRBJ2-1; V: TRBV7-3; size: -; CDR3: CASSHRADNEQFF; DNA: TGTGCCAGCAGCCACCGAGCGGACAATGAGCAGTTCTTC
D: -; J: TRBJ2-1; V: TRBV9; size: few; CDR3: CASSTTTNEQFF; DNA: TGTGCCAGCAGCACCACTACCAATGAGCAGTTCTTC
D: TRBD1; J: TRBJ2-7; V: TRBV15; size: few; CDR3: CATSRGDRVGSYEQYF; DNA: TGTGCCACCAGCAGAGGGGACAGGGTCGGCTCCTACGAGCAGTACTTC
D: -; J: TRBJ1-1; V: TRBV29-1; size: few; CDR3: CSVEEVENTEAFF; DNA: TGCAGCGTTGAAGAGGTAGAGAACACTGAAGCTTTCTTT
D: -; J: TRBJ1-5; V: TRBV7-8; size: -; CDR3: CASSFSGDNQPQHF; DNA: TGTGCCAGCAGCTTCTCAGGTGACAATCAGCCCCAGCATTTT
D: TRBD1; J: TRBJ2-1; V: TRBV5-1; size: few; CDR3: CASSFLTGTGYNEQFF; DNA: TGCGCCAGCAGCTTTCTGACCGGGACAGGCTACAATGAGCAGTTCTTC
D: TRBD2; J: TRBJ2-1; V: TRBV9; size: -; CDR3: CASSVLAGGPLSYNEQFF; DNA: TGTGCCAGCAGCGTCCTAGCGGGAGGCCCCTTATCCTACAATGAGCAGTTCTTC
D: TRBD2; J: TRBJ2-7; V: TRBV4-1; size: -; CDR3: CASSQGLAGGYEQYF; DNA: TGCGCCAGCAGCCAAGGACTAGCGGGAGGCTACGAGCAGTACTTC
D: -; J: TRBJ1-1; V: TRBV5-1; size: -; CDR3: CASSITGNTEAFF; DNA: TGCGCCAGCAGCATCACAGGGAACACTGAAGCTTTCTTT
D: TRBD2; J: TRBJ2-7; V: TRBV19; size: -; CDR3: CASGVAGAGEQYF; DNA: TGTGCCAGTGGTGTAGCGGGAGCGGGGGAGCAGTACTTC
D: -; J: TRBJ1-6; V: TRBV2; size: -; CDR3: CASRGNRERSPLHF; DNA: TGTGCCAGCAGGGGGAACAGGGAGAGGTCACCCCTCCACTTT
D: -; J: TRBJ2-2; V: TRBV19; size: -; CDR3: CASRVQGNTGELFF; DNA: TGTGCCAGTAGGGTACAGGGGAACACCGGGGAGCTGTTTTTT
D: TRBD2; J: TRBJ2-5; V: TRBV9; size: -; CDR3: CASSALAGADQETQYF; DNA: TGTGCCAGCAGCGCTCTAGCGGGGGCCGACCAAGAGACCCAGTACTTC
D: -; J: TRBJ1-2; V: TRBV28; size: few; CDR3: CASSFRGRHGYTF; DNA: TGTGCCAGCAGTTTTCGGGGGAGGCATGGCTACACCTTC
D: TRBD1; J: TRBJ2-1; V: TRBV10-3; size: -; CDR3: CAISSRQGEAYNEQFF; DNA: TGTGCCATCAGTAGTCGGCAGGGGGAAGCCTACAATGAGCAGTTCTTC
D: -; J: TRBJ1-2; V: TRBV5-1; size: -; CDR3: CASSPEGTFGYTF; DNA: TGCGCCAGCAGCCCCGAGGGTACGTTTGGCTACACCTTC
D: -; J: TRBJ1-1; V: TRBV29-1; size: -; CDR3: CSVEAAEVAEAFF; DNA: TGCAGCGTTGAAGCCGCTGAGGTCGCTGAAGCTTTCTTT
D: TRBD1; J: TRBJ2-1; V: TRBV4-3; size: -; CDR3: CASSQTGVASNEQFF; DNA: TGCGCCAGCAGCCAGACAGGGGTGGCTAGCAATGAGCAGTTCTTC
D: TRBD2; J: TRBJ2-2; V: TRBV29-1; size: -; CDR3: CSALPGLDSGELFF; DNA: TGCAGCGCGTTGCCGGGACTAGATTCCGGGGAGCTGTTTTTT
D: -; J: TRBJ2-7; V: TRBV29-1; size: -; CDR3: CSVEKNVDQGRGEQYF; DNA: TGCAGCGTTGAGAAAAACGTAGACCAGGGGAGAGGCGAGCAGTACTTC
D: TRBD1; J: TRBJ2-3; V: TRBV18; size: -; CDR3: CASSSGTGGPDTQYF; DNA: TGTGCCAGCTCGTCCGGGACAGGGGGACCAGATACGCAGTATTTT
D: -; J: TRBJ1-4; V: TRBV30; size: -; CDR3: CACHRGREKLFF; DNA: TGTGCCTGCCACCGGGGTCGGGAAAAACTGTTTTTT
D: -; J: TRBJ2-1; V: TRBV18; size: -; CDR3: CASSTGGGDEQFF; DNA: TGTGCCAGCTCAACGGGTGGGGGCGATGAGCAGTTCTTC
D: -; J: TRBJ2-5; V: TRBV7-9; size: -; CDR3: CASSLGDLPSLETQYF; DNA: TGTGCCAGCAGCTTAGGCGATCTTCCCTCCCTGGAGACCCAGTACTTC